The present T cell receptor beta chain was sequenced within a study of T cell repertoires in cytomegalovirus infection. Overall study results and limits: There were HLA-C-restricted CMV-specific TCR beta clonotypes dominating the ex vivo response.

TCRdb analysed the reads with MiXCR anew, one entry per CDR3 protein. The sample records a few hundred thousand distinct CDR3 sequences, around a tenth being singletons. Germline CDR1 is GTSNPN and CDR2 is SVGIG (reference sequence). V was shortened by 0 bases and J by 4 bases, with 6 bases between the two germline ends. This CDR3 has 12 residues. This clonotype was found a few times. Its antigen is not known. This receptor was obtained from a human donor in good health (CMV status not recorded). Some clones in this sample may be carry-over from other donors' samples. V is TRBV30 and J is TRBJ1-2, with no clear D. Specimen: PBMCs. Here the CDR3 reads CAWSVSAYGYTF. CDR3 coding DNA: TGTGCCTGGAGTGTATCCGCCTATGGCTACACCTTC.